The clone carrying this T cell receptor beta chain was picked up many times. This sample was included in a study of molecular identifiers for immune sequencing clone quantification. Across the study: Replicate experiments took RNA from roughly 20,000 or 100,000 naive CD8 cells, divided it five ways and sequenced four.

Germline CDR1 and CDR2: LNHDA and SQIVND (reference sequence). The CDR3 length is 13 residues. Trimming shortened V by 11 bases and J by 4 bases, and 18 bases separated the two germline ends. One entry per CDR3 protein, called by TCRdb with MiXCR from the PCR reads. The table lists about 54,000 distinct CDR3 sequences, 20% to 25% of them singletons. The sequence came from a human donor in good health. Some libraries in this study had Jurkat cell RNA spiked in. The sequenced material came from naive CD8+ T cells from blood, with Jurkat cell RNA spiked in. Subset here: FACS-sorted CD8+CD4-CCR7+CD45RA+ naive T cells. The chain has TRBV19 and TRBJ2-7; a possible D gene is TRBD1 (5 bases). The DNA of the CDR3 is TGTGCCTCAAAAGCCACAGGAGAATACGAGCAGTACTTC. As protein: CASKATGEYEQYF.